This is a list of T cell receptor beta chains from one sample in a study of blood T cell repertoires in COVID-19. Sequencing used immunoSEQ multiplex PCR; TCRdb keeps in-frame clones, though not all of them. Altogether 250,000 to 300,000 clones are present, about 88% being singletons, with the ten largest covering around 12%. Sequencing input: peripheral blood. These receptor sequences come from a woman in her fifties or sixties with acute or convalescent COVID-19. CDR3s include the opening cysteine and the closing phenylalanine or tryptophan. D genes are given only for firm matches. Expanded clones are given a class, and other clones once, few, many or no size at all.

D gene,J gene,clone size,V gene,CDR3 protein,CDR3 DNA
TRBD1,TRBJ1-1,-,TRBV7-2,CASSSRTGASRSEAFF,TGTGCCAGCAGCTCCCGGACAGGGGCCTCGAGGTCTGAAGCTTTCTTT
TRBD2,TRBJ2-5,-,TRBV2,CASLGLAGGETQYF,TGTGCCAGCCTGGGACTAGCGGGAGGAGAGACCCAGTACTTC
-,TRBJ1-6,once,TRBV29-1,CSVGTDYNSPLHF,TGCAGCGTTGGGACAGATTATAATTCACCCCTCCACTTT
-,TRBJ2-3,-,TRBV3-1/TRBV3-2,CASSQVPETVQYF,TGTGCCAGCAGCCAAGTACCGGAGACAGTGCAGTATTTT
TRBD1,TRBJ1-2,-,TRBV9,CASSLSGQQNYGYTF,TGTGCCAGCAGCCTCTCGGGACAGCAGAACTATGGCTACACCTTC
TRBD2,TRBJ2-3,few,TRBV9,CASSPIQTSGYTDTQYF,TGTGCCAGCAGCCCCATCCAGACTAGCGGGTACACAGATACGCAGTATTTT
-,TRBJ1-4,-,TRBV11-2,CASSSVVELFF,TGTGCCAGCAGCTCGGTCGTAGAACTGTTTTTT
TRBD1,TRBJ1-2,-,TRBV7-9,CASSLEEGGQPYGYTF,TGTGCCAGCAGCTTAGAGGAGGGGGGACAGCCTTATGGCTACACCTTC
-,TRBJ1-1,-,TRBV9,CASSVGLIPDTEAFF,TGTGCCAGCAGCGTGGGCCTTATTCCCGACACTGAAGCTTTCTTT
TRBD1,TRBJ2-7,-,TRBV5-6,CASSPQTGGISYEQYF,TGTGCCAGCAGCCCGCAGACAGGGGGAATTTCCTACGAGCAGTACTTC
-,TRBJ2-3,-,TRBV12-3/TRBV12-4,CASSLALSVTQYF,TGTGCCAGCAGTTTAGCGCTATCCGTTACGCAGTATTTT
-,TRBJ2-5,few,TRBV28,CASSLGGLETQYF,TGTGCCAGCAGTTTAGGCGGGTTGGAGACCCAGTACTTC
-,TRBJ1-3,once,TRBV19,CATSPGVSGNTIYF,TGTGCCACATCACCAGGGGTCTCTGGAAACACCATATATTTT
TRBD2,TRBJ2-1,-,TRBV11-3,CASSTGLAGAAREQFF,TGTGCCAGCAGCACGGGACTAGCGGGGGCAGCGAGAGAGCAGTTCTTC
-,TRBJ1-3,-,TRBV23-1,CASSRPGLISGNTIYF,TGCGCCAGCAGTCGACCGGGACTCATCTCTGGAAACACCATATATTTT
-,TRBJ2-1,-,TRBV9,CASSVGLSNEQFF,TGTGCCAGCAGCGTAGGGCTCTCCAATGAGCAGTTCTTC
-,TRBJ1-5,-,TRBV28,CASRGVSNQPQHF,TGTGCCAGCCGGGGGGTGAGCAATCAGCCCCAGCATTTT